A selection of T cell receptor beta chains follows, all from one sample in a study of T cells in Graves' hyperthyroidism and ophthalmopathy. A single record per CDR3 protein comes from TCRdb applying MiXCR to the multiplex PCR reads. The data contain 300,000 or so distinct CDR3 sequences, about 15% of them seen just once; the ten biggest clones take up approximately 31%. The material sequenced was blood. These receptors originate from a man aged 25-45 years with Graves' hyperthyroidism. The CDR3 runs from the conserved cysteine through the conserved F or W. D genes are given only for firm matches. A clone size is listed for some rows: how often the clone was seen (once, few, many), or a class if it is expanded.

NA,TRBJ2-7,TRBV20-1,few,TGCAGTGCTAGAGACCCGGACGGGAGCTCCTACGAGCAGTACTTC,CSARDPDGSSYEQYF
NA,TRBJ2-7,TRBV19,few,TGTGCCAGTAGTATAGGAGCGTCCGAGCAGTACTTC,CASSIGASEQYF
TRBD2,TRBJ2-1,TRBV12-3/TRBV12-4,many,TGTGCCAGCAGTTTTAACCTAGCGGGAGTCAATGAGCAGTTCTTC,CASSFNLAGVNEQFF
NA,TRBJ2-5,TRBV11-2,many,TGTGCCAGCAGCTTAGATATCGTGGGGGAGACCCAGTACTTC,CASSLDIVGETQYF
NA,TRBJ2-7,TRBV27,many,TGTGCCAGCAGTTTCAGGGGGGCCGGGGAGCAGTACTTC,CASSFRGAGEQYF
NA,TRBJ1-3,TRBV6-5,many,TGTGCCAGCAGTTACTCCGCTATTGGTTACGGCTCTGGAAACACCATATATTTT,CASSYSAIGYGSGNTIYF
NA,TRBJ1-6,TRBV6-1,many,TGTGCCAGCAGTCTTCCCCGGCAGACAAATTCACCCCTCCACTTT,CASSLPRQTNSPLHF
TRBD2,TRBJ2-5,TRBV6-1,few,TGTGCCAGCAGTCGGACTAGCTTGGGGGAGACCCAGTACTTC,CASSRTSLGETQYF
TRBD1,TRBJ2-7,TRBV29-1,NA,TGCAGCGCTCTGGGGACAGGGGGCTACGAGCAGTACTTC,CSALGTGGYEQYF
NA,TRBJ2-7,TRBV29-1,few,TGCAGCGTTTGGACAGACAGCTCCTACGAGCAGTACTTC,CSVWTDSSYEQYF
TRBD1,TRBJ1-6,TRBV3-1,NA,TGTGCCAGCAGCCAAGGAGACAGGGCTAATTCACCCCTCCACTTT,CASSQGDRANSPLHF
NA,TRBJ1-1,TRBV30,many,TGTGCCTGGAGCCCCGGGGGCACTGAAGCTTTCTTT,CAWSPGGTEAFF
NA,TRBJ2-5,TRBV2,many,TGTGCCAGCAGTGAAGGGGGACACGGGGGTTGGGAGACCCAGTACTTC,CASSEGGHGGWETQYF
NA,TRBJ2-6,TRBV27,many,TGTGCCAGCAGCCCCTCTTTGGGCTCTGGGGCCAACGTCCTGACTTTC,CASSPSLGSGANVLTF
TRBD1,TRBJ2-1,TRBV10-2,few,TGCGCCAGCAGTGACCCGGGACAGACTGACAATGAGCAGTTCTTC,CASSDPGQTDNEQFF
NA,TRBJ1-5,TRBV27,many,TGTGCCAGCAGAAGGACGGGTTCTAGCAATCAGCCCCAGCATTTT,CASRRTGSSNQPQHF
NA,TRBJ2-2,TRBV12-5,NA,TGTGCTAGTGGTTTGGGTCGACAGGGAGGGGACACCGGGGAGCTGTTTTTT,CASGLGRQGGDTGELFF
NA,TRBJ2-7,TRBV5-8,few,TGTGCCAGCAGCTTGGGGACAGAACGCGAGCAGTACTTC,CASSLGTEREQYF
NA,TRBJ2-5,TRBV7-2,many,TGTGCCAGCAGCCCCGGACGGGGTGAGACCCAGTACTTC,CASSPGRGETQYF
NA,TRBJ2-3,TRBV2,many,TGTGCCAGCAGAACCGAGGGGGATACGCAGTATTTT,CASRTEGDTQYF
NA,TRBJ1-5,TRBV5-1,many,TGCGCCAGCAGCTCCGGTCCCGGGACGGAACAGCCCCAGCATTTT,CASSSGPGTEQPQHF
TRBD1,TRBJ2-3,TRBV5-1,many,TGCGCCAGCAGCTTGGGACAGGGGATTCAGTTAGATACGCAGTATTTT,CASSLGQGIQLDTQYF
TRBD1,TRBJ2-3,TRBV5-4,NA,TGTGCCAGCAGCTTGGGGGGGACAGGGGGAACAGATACGCAGTATTTT,CASSLGGTGGTDTQYF
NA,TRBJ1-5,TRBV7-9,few,TGTGCCAGCAGTTCGATGGACGGGAAGCCCCAGCATTTT,CASSSMDGKPQHF
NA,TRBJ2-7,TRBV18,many,TGTGCCAGCTCAACAAACAGGGCCGAGCAGTACTTC,CASSTNRAEQYF
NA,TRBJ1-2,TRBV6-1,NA,TGTGCCAGCAGTTATACAGGGTCGAAGGGCTACACCTTC,CASSYTGSKGYTF
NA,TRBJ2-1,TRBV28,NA,TGTGCCATCCTGTCCGGGACGGACTCCTACAATGAGCAGTTCTTC,CAILSGTDSYNEQFF
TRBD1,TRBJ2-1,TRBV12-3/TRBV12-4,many,TGTGCCAGCAGTCCCCCCGGGACAGGGACCGATGAGCAGTTCTTC,CASSPPGTGTDEQFF